The next 14 T cell receptor beta chains were all read from a single sample in a study of T cells after yellow fever vaccination. Each CDR3 protein gets one entry after TCRdb re-called the 5' RACE reads with MiXCR. The repertoire holds tens of thousands of distinct CDR3 sequences, 5.2% seen once, with 20% in the top ten. Sequenced material: PBMCs, either bulk or a sorted T-cell subset (CD4+, CD8+, memory, or dextramer-sorted; not recorded which), taken about 49 days after the first yellow fever vaccination. The source is a man between 18 and 29 years old who received the YFV17D yellow fever vaccine.

This clonotype was detected many times. V and J are TRBV4-2 and TRBJ1-1, with TRBD1 matching over 7 bases. CDR3 size: 17 residues. The germline V gene has CDR1 LGHNA and CDR2 YNFKEQ. V lost 4 bases and J lost 1; bases outside the gene matches: 12. CDR3 nucleotides: TGTGCCAGCAGCCTCGCAACATCCGGGACAGCGAACACTGAAGCTTTCTTT. This sequence encodes CASSLATSGTANTEAFF.

This clonotype was picked up many times. This sequence joins TRBV5-1 and TRBJ2-7; possible D gene TRBD1, 6 bases. V was shortened by 3 bases and J by 6 bases, with 16 bases between the two germline ends. This CDR3 comprises 14 residues. Germline values: CDR1 SGHRS, CDR2 YFSETQ. CDR3 loop: CASSWDTTTGEQYF. The DNA for the CDR3 is TGCGCCAGCAGCTGGGACACAACCACGGGCGAGCAGTACTTC.

This clonotype was detected ten times or more. The V gene is TRBV12-3 or TRBV12-4, the J gene TRBJ1-2; D might be TRBD1 (5 bases). The germline V and J ends were trimmed by 3 bases and 7 bases, with 15 bases remaining between them. The CDR3 has 14 residues. The CDR3: CASSFLGAPRGYTF. The CDR3 nucleotides read TGTGCCAGCAGTTTCCTAGGGGCGCCTCGTGGCTACACCTTC.

This clonotype was found many times. This chain joins TRBV3-1 and TRBJ1-1; D remains unclear. V lost 1 base and J 1 base, leaving 10 bases between the germline ends. Germline CDR1 is LGHDT and CDR2 is YNNKEL (reference sequence). This CDR3 is built from 15 residues. This CDR3 reads CASSQGWVQNTEAFF. The CDR3 DNA reads as TGTGCCAGCAGCCAAGGCTGGGTACAGAACACTGAAGCTTTCTTT.

This clonotype was counted many times. The chain combines TRBV6-5 with TRBJ1-4, with D uncertain. Trimming shortened V by 4 bases and J by 4 bases, and 22 bases separated the two germline ends. Germline V gene sequence: CDR1 MNHEY, CDR2 SVGAGI. This CDR3 has 18 residues. In nucleotides, the CDR3 is TGTGCCAGCAGTTGGGATTTTCGTTCGTCCGCCTTTAATGAAAAACTGTTTTTT. This gives the protein CASSWDFRSSAFNEKLFF.

This clonotype came up many times. The chain carries TRBV20-1 and TRBJ1-5, with unresolved D. The CDR3 length is 13 residues. The germline CDR1 and CDR2 sequences are DFQATT and SNEGSKA (reference sequence). This CDR3 is CSAFGSDNQPQHF. The CDR3 DNA reads TGCAGCGCCTTTGGGTCCGACAATCAGCCCCAGCATTTT.

This clonotype was recorded many times. This chain uses TRBV7-2 with TRBJ2-6; D ambiguous. CDR1 SGHTA and CDR2 FQGNSA come from the germline V gene. Trimming took 1 base from V and 4 from J, leaving 8 bases between them. There are 15 residues in the CDR3. The CDR3 DNA sequence: TGTGCCAGCAGCTTAGACTTTTCAGGGGCCAACGTCCTGACTTTC. Translating it yields CASSLDFSGANVLTF.

This clonotype was detected many times. This sequence joins TRBV20-1 and TRBJ2-2, with TRBD2 matching over 7 bases. J gave up 4 bases and V 6 bases, and 11 bases lay outside the gene matches. Germline CDR1 and CDR2: DFQATT and SNEGSKA (reference sequence). The CDR3 has 15 amino acids. DNA of the CDR3: TGCAGTGCATCGCGGGGGAGGGAAGGCACCGGGGAGCTGTTTTTT. Protein: CSASRGREGTGELFF.

This clonotype was observed many times. V usage is TRBV6-2 or TRBV6-3 and J usage is TRBJ2-3; TRBD2 matches at 8 bases. Losses at the gene ends were 4 bases for V and 6 bases for J; bases not matched to a gene: 9. The CDR3 sequence is 15 residues long. CDR1 and CDR2 (germline): MNHEY, SVGEGT. CDR3 region: CASSSLAGLEDTQYF. The CDR3 bases are TGTGCCAGCAGTTCATTAGCGGGGTTGGAGGATACGCAGTATTTT.

This clonotype was recorded many times. The gene calls are TRBV5-4 and TRBJ2-1; tentatively, D is TRBD1 (5 bases). The germline V gene has CDR1 SGHNT and CDR2 YYREEE (reference sequence). The CDR3 is made up of 14 amino acids. V was cut by 1 base and J by 2 bases, with 7 bases left in between. The CDR3, as DNA: TGTGCCAGCAGCTTGCAGGGCCCCTACAATGAGCAGTTCTTC. This sequence encodes CASSLQGPYNEQFF.

There are many counts of this clonotype. The chain joins TRBV20-1 to TRBJ1-4; the match to TRBD1 covers 8 bases. With 5 bases clipped from V and 8 bases from J, the junction kept 7 bases outside the gene matches. Looked up from germline, CDR1 is DFQATT and CDR2 is SNEGSKA (reference sequence). The CDR3 runs 13 residues. CDR3 DNA sequence: TGCAGTGCTGGGACAGGAGGAGACGAAAAACTGTTTTTT. Its protein product is CSAGTGGDEKLFF.

Many counts were recorded for this clonotype. The V call is TRBV2, the J call TRBJ2-7; TRBD1 is a possible D gene (5 bases). Per germline, CDR1 SNHLY and CDR2 FYNNEI. CDR3 length: 19 residues. V lost 7 bases and J 7 bases, leaving 35 bases between the germline ends. In nucleotides, the CDR3 is TGTGCCAGCAAGAAGGATACAGGATACAAACTATTTCTTGTCGAAGAGCAGTACTTC. Its protein is CASKKDTGYKLFLVEEQYF.

This clonotype was seen ten or more times. This chain joins TRBV18 and TRBJ1-2; D may be TRBD1 (5 bases). Trimming took off 1 base at V and 4 bases at J, with 13 bases between the two ends. The CDR3 consists of 15 residues. Germline CDR1 and CDR2: KGHSH and LQKENI. The CDR3 reads CASSPQQDSSYGYTF. CDR3 nucleotides: TGTGCCAGCTCACCACAACAGGATTCTAGCTATGGCTACACCTTC. The full variable domain, rest sourced from reference TRBV18 and TRBJ1-2, is NAGVMQNPRHLVRRRGQEARLRCSPMKGHSHVYWYRQLPEEGLKFMVYLQKENIIDESGMPKERFSAEFPKEGPSILRIQQVVRGDSAAYFCASSPQQDSSYGYTFGSGTRLTVV.

This clonotype was counted many times. The chain combines TRBV20-1 with TRBJ2-7; TRBD1 agrees at 8 bases. Germline V gene data show CDR1 as DFQATT and CDR2 as SNEGSKA (reference sequence). This CDR3 is built from 13 residues. V shed 3 bases and J 0 bases; nucleotides not matched to a gene: 1. The CDR3 is CSASQGASYEQYF. DNA for the CDR3: TGCAGTGCTAGTCAGGGGGCCTCCTACGAGCAGTACTTC.